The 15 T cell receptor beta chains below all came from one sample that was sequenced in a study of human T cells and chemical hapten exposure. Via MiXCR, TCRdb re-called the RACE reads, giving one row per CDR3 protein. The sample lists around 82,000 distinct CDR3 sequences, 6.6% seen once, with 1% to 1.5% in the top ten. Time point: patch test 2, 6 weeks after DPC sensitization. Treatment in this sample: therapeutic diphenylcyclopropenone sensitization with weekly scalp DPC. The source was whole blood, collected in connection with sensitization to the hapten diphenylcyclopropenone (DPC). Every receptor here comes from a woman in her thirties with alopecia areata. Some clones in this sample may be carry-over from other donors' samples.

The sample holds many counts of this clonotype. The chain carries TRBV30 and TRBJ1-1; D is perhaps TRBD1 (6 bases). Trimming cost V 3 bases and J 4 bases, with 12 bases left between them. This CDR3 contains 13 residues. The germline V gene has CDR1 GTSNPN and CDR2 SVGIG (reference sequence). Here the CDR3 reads CAWREGGTTEAFF. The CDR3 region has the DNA TGTGCCTGGAGGGAGGGGGGTACCACTGAAGCTTTCTTT.

Here the CDR3 reads CASSSWDGTYEQYF. In DNA form, the CDR3 reads TGTGCCAGCAGTAGCTGGGACGGGACCTACGAGCAGTACTTC. The chain uses TRBV28 and TRBJ2-7; D may correspond to TRBD1 or TRBD2 (5 bases each). Trimming shortened V by 5 bases and J by 2 bases, and 13 bases separated the two germline ends. The CDR3 runs 14 residues. Germline values: CDR1 MDHEN, CDR2 SYDVKM.

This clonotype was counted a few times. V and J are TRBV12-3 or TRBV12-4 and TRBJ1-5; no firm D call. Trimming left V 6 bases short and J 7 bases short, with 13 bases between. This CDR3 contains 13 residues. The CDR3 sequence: CASSRRREQPQHF. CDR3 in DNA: TGTGCCAGCAGCCGGAGAAGGGAACAGCCCCAGCATTTT.

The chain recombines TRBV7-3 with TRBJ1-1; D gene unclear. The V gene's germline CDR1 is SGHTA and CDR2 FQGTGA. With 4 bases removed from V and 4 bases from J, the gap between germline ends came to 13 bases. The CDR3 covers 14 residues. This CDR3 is CASSSGSPGTEAFF. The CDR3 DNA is TGTGCCAGCAGCTCCGGGTCTCCCGGCACTGAAGCTTTCTTT.

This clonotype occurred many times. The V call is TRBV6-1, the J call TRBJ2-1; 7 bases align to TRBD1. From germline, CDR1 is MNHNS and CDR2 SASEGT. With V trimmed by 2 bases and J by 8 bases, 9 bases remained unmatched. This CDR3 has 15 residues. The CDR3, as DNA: TGTGCCAGCAGTGAATCAAGGGGGCGCGTCGATGAGCAGTTCTTC. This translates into CASSESRGRVDEQFF.

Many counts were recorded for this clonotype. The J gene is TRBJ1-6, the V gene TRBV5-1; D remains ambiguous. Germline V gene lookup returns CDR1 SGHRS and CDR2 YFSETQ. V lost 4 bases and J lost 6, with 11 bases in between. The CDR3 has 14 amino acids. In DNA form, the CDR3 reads TGCGCCAGCAGCCCTCCATGGCCTAATTCACCCCTCCACTTT. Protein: CASSPPWPNSPLHF.

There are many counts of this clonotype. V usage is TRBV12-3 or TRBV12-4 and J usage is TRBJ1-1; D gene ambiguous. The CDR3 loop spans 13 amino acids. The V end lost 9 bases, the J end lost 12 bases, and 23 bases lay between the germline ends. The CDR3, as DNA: TGTGCCAGTAACCCCGGTGCAGTGCAGTCGACTTTCTTT. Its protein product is CASNPGAVQSTFF.

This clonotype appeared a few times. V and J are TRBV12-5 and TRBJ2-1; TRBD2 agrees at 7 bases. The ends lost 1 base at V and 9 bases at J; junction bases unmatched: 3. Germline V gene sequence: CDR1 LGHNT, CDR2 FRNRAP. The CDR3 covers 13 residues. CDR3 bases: TGTGCTAGTGGTTTGGCCGGGAGGACTGAGCAGTTCTTC. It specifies CASGLAGRTEQFF.

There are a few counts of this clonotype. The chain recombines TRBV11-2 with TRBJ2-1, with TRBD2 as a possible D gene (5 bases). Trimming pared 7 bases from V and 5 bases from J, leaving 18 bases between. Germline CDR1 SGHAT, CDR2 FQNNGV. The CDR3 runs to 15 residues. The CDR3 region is CASTREGRAHNEQFF. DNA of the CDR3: TGTGCCAGCACCCGAGAGGGCCGGGCCCACAATGAGCAGTTCTTC.

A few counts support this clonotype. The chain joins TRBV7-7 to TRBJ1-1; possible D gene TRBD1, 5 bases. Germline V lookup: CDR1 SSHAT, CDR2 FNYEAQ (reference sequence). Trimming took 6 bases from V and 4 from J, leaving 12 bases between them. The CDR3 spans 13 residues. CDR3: CASSSTVSTEAFF. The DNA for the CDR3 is TGTGCCAGCAGTTCGACAGTGAGCACTGAAGCTTTCTTT.

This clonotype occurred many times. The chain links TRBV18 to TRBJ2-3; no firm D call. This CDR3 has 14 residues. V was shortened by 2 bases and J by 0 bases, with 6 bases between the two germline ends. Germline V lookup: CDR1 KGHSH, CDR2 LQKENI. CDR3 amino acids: CASSPFGSTDTQYF. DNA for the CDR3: TGTGCCAGCTCACCATTCGGTAGCACAGATACGCAGTATTTT.

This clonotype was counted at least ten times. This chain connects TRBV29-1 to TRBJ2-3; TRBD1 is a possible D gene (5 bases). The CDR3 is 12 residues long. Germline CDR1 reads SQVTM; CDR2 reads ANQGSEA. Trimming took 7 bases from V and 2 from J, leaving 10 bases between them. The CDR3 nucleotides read TGCAGCGCGCGCAGGGCCACAGATACGCAGTATTTT. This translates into CSARRATDTQYF.

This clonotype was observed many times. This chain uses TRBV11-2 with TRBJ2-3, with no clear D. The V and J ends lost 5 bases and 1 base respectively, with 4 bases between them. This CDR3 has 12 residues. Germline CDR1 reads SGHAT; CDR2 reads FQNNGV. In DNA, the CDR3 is TGTGCCAGCAGCACCGGCACAGATACGCAGTATTTT. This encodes CASSTGTDTQYF.

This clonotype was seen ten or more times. The CDR3 region is CASSSLGRNTIYF. As DNA, the CDR3 is TGTGCCAGCAGTTCCCTAGGGCGAAACACCATATATTTT. This sequence joins TRBV7-6 and TRBJ1-3; D not certain. The CDR3 has 13 amino acids. Germline lookup yields CDR1 SGHVS and CDR2 FNYEAQ. The V gene lost 6 bases and the J gene lost 5 bases, with 11 bases spanning the gap.

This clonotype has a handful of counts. The CDR3 nucleotides read TGCGCCAGCAGCTACAATTGGCCTCCCGGAGGAAACACCATATATTTT. It translates to CASSYNWPPGGNTIYF. The V call is TRBV5-1, the J call TRBJ1-3, with no clear D. The length of the CDR3 is 16 residues. Germline CDR1 and CDR2: SGHRS and YFSETQ. V dropped 3 bases and J dropped 4 bases, with 17 bases sitting between them.